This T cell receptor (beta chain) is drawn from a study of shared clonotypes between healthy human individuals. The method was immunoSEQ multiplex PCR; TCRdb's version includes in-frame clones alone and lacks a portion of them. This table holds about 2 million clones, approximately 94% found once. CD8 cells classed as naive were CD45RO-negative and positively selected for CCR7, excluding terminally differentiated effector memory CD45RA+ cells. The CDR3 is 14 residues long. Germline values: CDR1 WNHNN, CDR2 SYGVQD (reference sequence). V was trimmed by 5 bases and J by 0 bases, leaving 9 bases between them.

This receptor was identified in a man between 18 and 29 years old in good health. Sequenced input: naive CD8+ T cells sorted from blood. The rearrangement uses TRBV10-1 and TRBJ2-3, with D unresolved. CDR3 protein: CASSLAASTDTQYF. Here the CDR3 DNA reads TGCGCCAGCAGTTTGGCCGCTAGCACAGATACGCAGTATTTT.